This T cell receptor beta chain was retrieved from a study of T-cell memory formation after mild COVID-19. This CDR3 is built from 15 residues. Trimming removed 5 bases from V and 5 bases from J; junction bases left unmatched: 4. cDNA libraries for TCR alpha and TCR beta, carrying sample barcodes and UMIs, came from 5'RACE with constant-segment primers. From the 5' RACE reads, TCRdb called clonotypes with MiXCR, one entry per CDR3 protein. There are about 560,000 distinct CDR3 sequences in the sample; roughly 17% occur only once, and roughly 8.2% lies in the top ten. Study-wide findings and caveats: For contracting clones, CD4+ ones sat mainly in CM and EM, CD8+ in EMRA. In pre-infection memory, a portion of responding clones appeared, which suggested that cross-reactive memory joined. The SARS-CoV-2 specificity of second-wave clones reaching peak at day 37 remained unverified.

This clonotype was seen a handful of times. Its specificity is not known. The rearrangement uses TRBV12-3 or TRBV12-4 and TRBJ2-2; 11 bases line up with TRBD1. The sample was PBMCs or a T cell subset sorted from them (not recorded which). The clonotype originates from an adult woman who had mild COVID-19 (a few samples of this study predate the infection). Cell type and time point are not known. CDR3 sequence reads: CASSGGTGGTGELFF. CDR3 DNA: TGTGCCAGCAGTGGGGGGACAGGGGGGACCGGGGAGCTGTTTTTT.